Included here is one T cell receptor beta chain sequence, with context. There are many counts of this clonotype. Its antigen remains undetermined. It has no much larger one-base neighbor in the sample; base qualities were not kept. This entry comes from a study of neurological immune-mediated disorders (dated by TCRdb to the late 2010s). Notes on the research overall: Peripheral blood TCR-beta repertoires from patients with HTLV-I-associated myelopathy (HAM/TSP), patients with multiple sclerosis, and healthy controls were compared in the study using UMI-based sequencing. Of the approximately 66 subjects in the cohort, some 15 were HAM/TSP patients, about 34 were multiple sclerosis patients, and approximately 20 were healthy controls. Alongside PBMC samples, the set of 106 TCR-beta libraries contained longitudinal samples, technical triplicates, and paired CD4+ and CD8+ T-cell subsets that had been sorted.

cDNA was synthesized by template-switch 5'RACE using a primer carrying a 10-nucleotide random unique molecular identifier by which each TCR transcript was tagged. Every sequencing run covered 15-18 subjects and yielded more than 160 million TCR-beta sequences. The RNeasy kit was used to extract total RNA. Using the KAPA Real-time Library Amplification kit, TCR-beta VDJ regions were amplified with primers for the TCR constant region and the 5'RACE anchor. Sample indexes and Illumina adaptors were added in a first PCR, and a second PCR then increased library yield. The roughly 650 bp TCR product was size-selected on a 2% E-gel SizeSelection system after Ampure bead purification. Before pooling, library quality was checked on a Bioanalyzer, concentration was measured with Qubit, and libraries were quantified with the Kapa Library Quantification kit. Paired-end 2 x 150 bp sequencing of the libraries was performed on an Illumina HiSeq 2500. To increase sequence diversity, roughly 23-30% phiX was spiked into each library pool. The original pipeline was this. The UMI-based MiGEC pipeline processed quality-filtered reads and removed over 90% of raw TCR sequences during error correction. VDJ genes were aligned to IMGT germline references, and each clonotype was defined by a unique CDR3 amino acid sequence together with V-J genes. Clonal expansion, Shannon diversity, and CDR3 relatedness (CalcPairwiseDistances, ClusterSamples) were evaluated with VDJtools, and phylogenetic trees were built with CLCbio workbench. Expanded clones were defined as having at least 8 unique UMIs, based on coefficient-of-variation modelling across technical triplicates. TCRdb reprocessed the public reads (quality trimming at Q25 with fastp, clone calling with MiXCR) and kept in-frame beta chains. All rows with the same CDR3 protein become a single entry with the most common DNA and genes. The V and J calls were determined by TCRdb, not by the authors. The sample has some 79,000 distinct CDR3 sequences on record, roughly 14% of them singletons. Nearly 7% of the sample rests with the top ten.

The germline V gene gives CDR1 as SQVTM and CDR2 as ANQGSEA. There are 13 amino acids in the CDR3, from cysteine to phenylalanine inclusive. Only the CDR3 portion is preserved as DNA: 39 bases, with reading frame beginning at the first base. V gives up 3 bases and J gives up 11 bases, and the segment between their germline ends measures 19 bases. The full study reports these points: The highest TCR clonal expansion was observed in HAM/TSP patients, whereas the lowest was observed in MS patients, even when compared with healthy controls. Expanded clones from different subjects shared no identical CDR3 amino acid sequences, which suggests that TCR-beta repertoires were private in all groups.

Blood bank volunteers in Maryland, USA served as the healthy controls. For the unsorted PBMC libraries, 2 million PBMCs were stored in RNAlater at -80 degrees C until RNA extraction and were used to generate the libraries. Peripheral blood was subjected to Ficoll-Hypaque density gradient centrifugation to isolate PBMCs, which were then cryopreserved in liquid nitrogen. The sequencing sample was made of PBMCs. The rearranged chain carries TRBV29-1 and TRBJ1-1; no D segment can be confidently identified. The receptor comes from a woman aged 50 to 60 in good health. The bases are TGCAGCGTTGAGCAGCCCACTTCAAAAGCGGCTTTCTTT. Its protein is CSVEQPTSKAAFF.